This T cell receptor beta chain was captured by sequencing in a study of blood T cell repertoires in COVID-19. Turning to the study itself: Sites in the United States, Italy and Spain provided acute and convalescent COVID-19 samples. In each case, the material was cDNA or gDNA derived from T cells, B-cell-depleted T cells, or PBMCs.

V shed 4 bases and J shed 4 bases, with 7 bases lying between them. Germline CDR1 reads GTSNPN; CDR2 reads SVGIG (reference sequence). This CDR3 comprises 12 residues. Source study methods: The assay estimated nucleated cells by amplifying reference gene primers. Repertoires were generated with immunoSEQ multiplex PCR, while TCRdb's copy carries only in-frame clones and drops some. V and J calls and clone size are copied from that table; D and trimming were computed from the DNA. The table records nearly 350,000 clones, approximately 82% of them present only once. The sequenced material came from peripheral blood. The V gene is TRBV30, the J gene TRBJ1-4; D unclear. This TCR derives from a man between 25 and 39 years old with active or convalescent COVID-19. The DNA for the CDR3 is TGTGCCTGGACCCGGGGTAATGAAAAACTGTTTTTT. The encoded protein is CAWTRGNEKLFF.